A single sample is the source of the 2 T cell receptor beta chains below, sequenced in a study of beta chain features in type 1 diabetes. For these TCRs, the target antigens are not known. Reverse transcription of all isolated RNA meant that expressed TCRB transcripts were sequenced. The repertoire was sequenced with immunoSEQ multiplex PCR; TCRdb's copy has only in-frame clones and lacks some. This sample has hundreds of thousands of clones, with around 9.3% found just once. General observations from the study: Significant though moderate, a shortening of TCRB CDR3s appeared in all four CD4+ subsets of Type 1 diabetes patients.

Sequencing was done on a sample of central memory CD4+ T cells from blood. These receptors originate from a man aged 25-40 years with type 1 diabetes.

The rearrangement uses TRBV11-2 and TRBJ2-3; no definite D call. V shed 0 bases and J shed 3 bases, with 7 bases lying between them. The germline gives CDR1 SGHAT, CDR2 FQNNGV. The CDR3 is made up of 14 amino acids. The CDR3 protein is CASSLESWTDTQYF. CDR3 in DNA: TGTGCCAGCAGCTTAGAGTCGTGGACAGATACGCAGTATTTT.

This clone was picked up a small number of times. The J gene is TRBJ2-3, the V gene TRBV5-1, with D perhaps TRBD1 (6 bases). Trimming took off 4 bases at V and 4 bases at J, with 7 bases between the two ends. Germline V gene sequence: CDR1 SGHRS, CDR2 YFSETQ. The CDR3 runs to 12 residues. The CDR3 here is CASSEGADTQYF. CDR3 nucleotide sequence: TGCGCCAGCAGCGAGGGGGCAGATACGCAGTATTTT.